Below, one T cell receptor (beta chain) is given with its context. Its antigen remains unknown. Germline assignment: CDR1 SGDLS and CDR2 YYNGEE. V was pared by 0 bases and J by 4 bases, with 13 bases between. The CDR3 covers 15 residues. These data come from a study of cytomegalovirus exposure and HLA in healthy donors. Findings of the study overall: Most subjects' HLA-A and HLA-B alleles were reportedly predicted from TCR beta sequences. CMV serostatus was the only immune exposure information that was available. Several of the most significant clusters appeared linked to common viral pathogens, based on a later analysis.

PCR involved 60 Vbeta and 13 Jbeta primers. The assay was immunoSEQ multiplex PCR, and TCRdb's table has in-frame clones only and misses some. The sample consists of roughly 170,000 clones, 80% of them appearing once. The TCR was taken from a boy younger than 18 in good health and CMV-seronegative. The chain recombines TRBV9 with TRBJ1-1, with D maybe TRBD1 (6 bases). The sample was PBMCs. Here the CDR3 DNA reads TGTGCCAGCAGCGTAGTGGCAGGGGTAGGCACTGAAGCTTTCTTT. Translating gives CASSVVAGVGTEAFF.